This record looks at one T cell receptor beta chain sequence and its context. V was cut by 4 bases and J by 7 bases, with 10 bases left in between. Germline V gives CDR1 SNHLY, CDR2 FYNNEI. The CDR3 sequence is 13 residues long. This record comes from a study of blood T cell repertoires in COVID-19. Data came from immunoSEQ multiplex PCR; TCRdb stores just in-frame clones and leaves some out. The sample includes some 340,000 clones, around 80% of them seen just once. The chain links TRBV2 to TRBJ1-4, with D tentatively TRBD1 (6 bases). This sequence originates from a man aged 25 to 40 with active or convalescent COVID-19. The sequencing input was peripheral blood. CDR3 coding DNA: TGTGCCAGCAGTGGACAGGCGGCTGAAAAACTGTTTTTT. Protein sequence: CASSGQAAEKLFF.